This is a list of T cell receptor beta chains from one sample in a study of T cells in Graves' hyperthyroidism and ophthalmopathy. TCRdb reprocessed the multiplex PCR reads via MiXCR and lists one record per CDR3 protein. The table includes about 560,000 distinct CDR3 sequences, 35% to 55% detected once. Sample: peripheral blood or thyroid tissue (not recorded which). The source is a woman under 30 with Graves' hyperthyroidism. Both conserved end residues are part of each CDR3. D genes are given only for firm matches. Not every row has a clone size; where given, it reads once, few, many or a size class.

V gene	J gene	clone size	D gene	CDR3 length	CDR3 DNA	CDR3 protein
TRBV7-3	TRBJ1-2	.	.	13	TGTGCCAGCAGGTCGGGCCTGGTGGATGGCTACACCTTC	CASRSGLVDGYTF
TRBV7-9	TRBJ2-7	.	.	15	TGTGCCAGCAGCCCCCGATCTCCGCGGGCCTACGAGCAGTACTTC	CASSPRSPRAYEQYF
TRBV7-8	TRBJ1-6	few	.	13	TGTGCCAGCAGACAGGGAAGTAATTCACCCCTCCACTTT	CASRQGSNSPLHF
TRBV24-1	TRBJ2-3	few	.	16	TGTGCCACCAGTGAGTCAGCGACCTCGGGGCAAGATACGCAGTATTTT	CATSESATSGQDTQYF
TRBV19	TRBJ1-5	few	TRBD1	15	TGTGCCACCTCGCCCGCCGGGACAGTTAACCAGCCCCAGCATTTT	CATSPAGTVNQPQHF
TRBV6-5	TRBJ2-2	.	.	15	TGTGCCTCAGCGAGGGGGGAGCTAGCGAGCGGGGAGCTGTTTTTT	CASARGELASGELFF
TRBV4-1	TRBJ2-5	many	.	15	TGCGCCAGCAGCCAAGAGGGCGGTGCGCAAGAGACCCAGTACTTC	CASSQEGGAQETQYF
TRBV6-5	TRBJ2-7	.	.	13	TGTGCCAGCAGTGACTCGGAGGAACTCGAGCAGTACTTC	CASSDSEELEQYF
TRBV7-9	TRBJ1-4	.	.	14	TGCGCCAGCAGGCCGGAGGTGGCTAATGAAAAACTGTTTTTT	CASRPEVANEKLFF
TRBV7-6	TRBJ2-5	.	TRBD2	14	TGTGCCAGCAGCTCTGGGAGGGAGCGGGAGACCCAGTACTTC	CASSSGRERETQYF
TRBV15	TRBJ1-6	.	TRBD1	14	TGTGCCGCCAGCAGAGACGATCGGACAGGGCCGCTCAACTTT	CAASRDDRTGPLNF
TRBV7-9	TRBJ2-1	once	TRBD2	16	TGTGCCAGTAGTAATGGACTAGCGGGAGGGGGGAATGAGCAGTTCTTC	CASSNGLAGGGNEQFF
TRBV20-1	TRBJ1-2	few	.	11	TGCAGCCTGACAGCTAACTATGGCTACACCTTC	CSLTANYGYTF
TRBV24-1	TRBJ1-5	.	.	16	TGTGCCACCAGTGATCAAAGGGGGGGGGGCAATCAGCCCCAGCATTTT	CATSDQRGGGNQPQHF
TRBV10-3	TRBJ2-7	many	.	15	TGTGCCATCAGTGAGTTCGGGCAGGTTAAGGGCGAGCAGTACTTC	CAISEFGQVKGEQYF
TRBV9	TRBJ1-5	.	.	15	TGTGCCAGCAGCGTAGAGGATAGGGGAAGTCAGCCCCAGCATTTT	CASSVEDRGSQPQHF
TRBV6-2/TRBV6-3	TRBJ2-7	.	TRBD2	16	TGTGCCAGCAGTCATTATCGGACTAGCGGCGCCTACGAGCAGTACTTC	CASSHYRTSGAYEQYF
TRBV6-5	TRBJ1-4	.	.	16	TGTGCCAGCAGTTCGAGGACCTTTGCAACTAATGAAAAACTGTTTTTT	CASSSRTFATNEKLFF
TRBV7-2	TRBJ2-7	many	TRBD2	16	TGTGCCAGCACCCCTGAGTGGGGACTAGCGGGAGTAGAGCAGTACTTC	CASTPEWGLAGVEQYF
TRBV2	TRBJ1-6	.	TRBD1	15	TGTGCCAGCAGTTACAGGGGACCTTATAATTCACCCCTCCACTTT	CASSYRGPYNSPLHF
TRBV7-2	TRBJ2-7	.	TRBD2	13	TGTGCCAGCAGCTTCGGGGGGGGCAGACAGCAGTACTTC	CASSFGGGRQQYF
TRBV7-9	TRBJ2-7	.	.	15	TGTGCCAGCAGCTCCGACGGGACCTCTGGATACGAGCAGTACTTC	CASSSDGTSGYEQYF
TRBV10-3	TRBJ2-7	many	.	12	TGTGCCATCAGTGAGTCTTCTCGCGAGCAGTACTTC	CAISESSREQYF
TRBV29-1	TRBJ1-2	many	.	10	TGCAGCGTCGAGAGCTATGGCTACACCTTC	CSVESYGYTF